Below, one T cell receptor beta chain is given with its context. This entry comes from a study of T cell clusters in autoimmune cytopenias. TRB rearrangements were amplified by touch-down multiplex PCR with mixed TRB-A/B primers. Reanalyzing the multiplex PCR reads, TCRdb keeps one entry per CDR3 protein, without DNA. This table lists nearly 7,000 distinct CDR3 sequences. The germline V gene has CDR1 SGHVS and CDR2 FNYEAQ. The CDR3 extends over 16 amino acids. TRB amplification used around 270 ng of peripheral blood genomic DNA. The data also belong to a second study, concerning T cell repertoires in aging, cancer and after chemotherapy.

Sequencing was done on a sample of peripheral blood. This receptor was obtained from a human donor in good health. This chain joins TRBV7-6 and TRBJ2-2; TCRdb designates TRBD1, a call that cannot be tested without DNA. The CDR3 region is CASSLVSGVNTGELFF. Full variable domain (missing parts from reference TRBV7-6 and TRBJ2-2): GAGVSQSPRYKVTKRGQDVALRCDPISGHVSLYWYRQALGQGPEFLTYFNYEAQQDKSGLPNDRFSAERPEGSISTLTIQRTEQRDSAMYRCASSLVSGVNTGELFFGEGSRLTVL.